The next 13 T cell receptor beta chains were all read from a single sample in a study of blood T cells in healthy people across ages. The authors ran a second PCR of roughly 6 to 12 cycles using a sample-barcoded 5' primer and a J-beta primer mix. TCRdb re-called the 5' RACE reads with MiXCR, one entry per CDR3 protein. Here the sample spans roughly 500,000 distinct CDR3 sequences, about 24% being singletons. These data were likewise used in another study, on T cells of mothers and their children.

The source material was blood. The receptors were gathered from a boy between 10 and 17 years old in good health.

This clonotype was counted only a few times. The chain recombines TRBV6-1 with TRBJ1-1; a weak D match, TRBD1 (6 bases). CDR3 length: 16 amino acids. Germline V lookup: CDR1 MNHNS, CDR2 SASEGT. V was cut by 4 bases and J by 0 bases, with 15 bases left in between. CDR3 in DNA: TGTGCCAGCAGTGTTACAATAGGACAGATGAACACTGAAGCTTTCTTT. This gives the protein CASSVTIGQMNTEAFF.

This clonotype was picked up a small number of times. The chain recombines TRBV11-2 with TRBJ2-3; 8 bases align to TRBD2. With 6 bases clipped from V and 6 bases from J, the junction kept 8 bases outside the gene matches. This CDR3 has 14 amino acids. Germline CDR1 and CDR2: SGHAT and FQNNGV. The CDR3 region has the DNA TGTGCCAGCAGGCCGATAGCGGGGATGGATACGCAGTATTTT. Its protein is CASRPIAGMDTQYF.

The V call is TRBV29-1, the J call TRBJ2-7, with D perhaps assigned TRBD1 or TRBD2 (5 bases each). The germline gives CDR1 SQVTM, CDR2 ANQGSEA. V was cut by 2 bases and J by 0 bases, with 14 bases left in between. This CDR3 is 15 amino acids long. The CDR3 here is CSVEMRGESSYEQYF. The CDR3 region has the DNA TGCAGCGTTGAAATGAGAGGGGAGAGCTCCTACGAGCAGTACTTC.

This clonotype came up a few times. This chain connects TRBV20-1 to TRBJ2-1, with D possibly matching TRBD2 (6 bases). CDR3 length: 15 residues. Germline CDR1 and CDR2: DFQATT and SNEGSKA (reference sequence). V dropped 4 bases and J dropped 6 bases, with 19 bases sitting between them. The CDR3 is CSAIGILASSNEQFF. For the CDR3, the DNA is TGCAGTGCTATTGGAATCCTAGCGTCTTCCAATGAGCAGTTCTTC.

The J gene is TRBJ1-1, the V gene TRBV14, with D tentatively TRBD1 (6 bases). Germline-derived CDR1 and CDR2 are SGHDN and FVKESK. The CDR3 length is 18 residues. Trimming pared 0 bases from V and 7 bases from J, leaving 24 bases between. CDR3 in amino acids: CASSQDSLLGEGGIEAFF. The CDR3 DNA is TGTGCCAGCAGCCAAGATTCCCTCCTTGGGGAAGGGGGAATTGAAGCTTTCTTT.

This rearrangement joins TRBV2 to TRBJ2-5; D remains unclear. The CDR3 length is 12 residues. Trimming left V 6 bases short and J 6 bases short, with 11 bases between. Per the germline V gene, CDR1 is SNHLY and CDR2 is FYNNEI. The CDR3, as DNA: TGTGCCAGCAGCTGGGATAGGAAGACCCAGTACTTC. Translation gives CASSWDRKTQYF.

This clonotype was seen ten or more times. The chain joins TRBV4-1 to TRBJ2-7; 7 nucleotides agree with TRBD2. Germline CDR1 reads MGHRA; CDR2 reads YSYEKL. Trimming took 3 bases from V and 6 from J; bases not matched to a gene: 2. The CDR3 consists of 12 residues. CDR3 sequence reads: CASSHSGGEQYF. CDR3 nucleotides: TGCGCCAGCAGCCACTCGGGGGGCGAGCAGTACTTC.

The V call is TRBV3-1, the J call TRBJ2-4; D remains ambiguous. V lost 0 bases to trimming and J lost 11 bases, with 8 bases between them. Germline CDR1 LGHDT, CDR2 YNNKEL (reference sequence). This CDR3 region has 12 residues. The CDR3 region has the DNA TGTGCCAGCAGCCAAGATTGGAGACTTCAGTACTTC. The encoded protein is CASSQDWRLQYF.

This sequence joins TRBV4-3 and TRBJ2-2; D assignment may be TRBD1 or TRBD2 (5 bases each). Per germline, CDR1 LGHNA and CDR2 YSLEER. This CDR3 spans 14 amino acids. The ends were cut back, 10 bases at V and 6 bases at J, with 18 bases in the middle. The CDR3 sequence is CATQPELGAGELFF. The CDR3 region has the DNA TGCGCCACCCAACCGGAGCTGGGGGCCGGGGAGCTGTTTTTT.

The chain links TRBV18 to TRBJ2-5, with TRBD1 matching 8 bases. CDR3 length equals 15 residues. V was pared by 4 bases and J by 2 bases, with 6 bases of the junction left unmatched. CDR1 is KGHSH and CDR2 is LQKENI in the germline V gene. The CDR3 protein is CASSRIGQGQETQYF. The CDR3 DNA reads as TGTGCCAGCTCACGAATCGGACAGGGTCAAGAGACCCAGTACTTC.

This clonotype was seen a few times. The V call is TRBV7-2, the J call TRBJ1-4, with TRBD1 as a possible D gene (6 bases). V was clipped by 3 bases and J by 2 bases, with 13 bases between them. This CDR3 region has 16 residues. The V gene's germline CDR1 is SGHTA and CDR2 FQGNSA. CDR3 region: CASSFGGVGTNEKLFF. CDR3 bases: TGTGCCAGCAGCTTTGGGGGCGTTGGTACTAATGAAAAACTGTTTTTT. The whole variable domain, filled in from reference TRBV7-2 and TRBJ1-4, reads GAGVSQSPSNKVTEKGKDVELRCDPISGHTALYWYRQSLGQGLEFLIYFQGNSAPDKSGLPSDRFSAERTGGSVSTLTIQRTQQEDSAVYLCASSFGGVGTNEKLFFGSGTQLSVL.

A few counts support this clonotype. The rearrangement links TRBV20-1 to TRBJ2-5; 7 positions agree with TRBD2. The J call may be mistaken, given a closer DNA end match to TRBJ2-1. Looked up from germline, CDR1 is DFQATT and CDR2 is SNEGSKA (reference sequence). The CDR3 extends over 14 amino acids. The CDR3 nucleotides read TGCAGTGCTAGAGATGCCCAGCGGGGCAATGAGCAGTTCTTC. It yields the protein CSARDAQRGNEQFF.

To note about this clonotype: At one of its ends the junction is not consistent with the germline gene, which may arise from a read error. The chain uses TRBV4-3 and TRBJ2-3, with 8 nucleotides matching TRBD1. The germline gives CDR1 LGHNA, CDR2 YSLEER. This CDR3 is 17 amino acids long. The DNA for the CDR3 is TGCGCCTGCAGCCAAGAAGCAGGGGGCCCGGGCACAGATACGCAGTATTTT. This gives the protein CACSQEAGGPGTDTQYF.